The 23 T cell receptor beta chains reported below all come from one sample, sequenced in a study of shared clonotypes between healthy human individuals. Sequencing was performed with immunoSEQ multiplex PCR; in TCRdb, only in-frame clones are kept and a portion is missing. Seen here are hundreds of thousands of clones, 90% to 96% observed once, and the top ten hold roughly 0.06%. The sample was naive CD4+ T cells sorted from blood. Subset noted: CD45RA+ positively selected. The receptors stem from a woman aged 25 to 45 in good health.

CDR3 region: CASSSVGREDQETQYF. DNA of the CDR3: TGTGCCAGCAGCTCGGTGGGGCGGGAGGATCAAGAGACCCAGTACTTC. This rearrangement joins TRBV4-2 to TRBJ2-5; 8 bases fit TRBD2. Germline V gene sequence: CDR1 LGHNA, CDR2 YNFKEQ. The trim removed 5 bases at V and 2 bases at J, leaving 10 bases unmatched. The CDR3 length is 16 residues.

This rearrangement joins TRBV6-6 to TRBJ2-7; D not certain. Germline V lookup: CDR1 MNHNY, CDR2 SVGAGI (reference sequence). The CDR3 has 15 residues. Trimming stripped 0 bases from V and 2 bases from J, with 11 bases between. CDR3 DNA sequence: TGTGCCAGCAGTTACTCCGGGCCAGAGACCTACGAGCAGTACTTC. Protein product: CASSYSGPETYEQYF.

The genes are TRBV29-1 and TRBJ2-1; TRBD1 might be the D (5 bases). The germline CDR1 and CDR2 sequences are SQVTM and ANQGSEA. The CDR3 covers 13 residues. V dropped 6 bases and J dropped 5 bases, with 14 bases sitting between them. CDR3 protein: CSVGRVGDNEQFF. The DNA of the CDR3 is TGCAGCGTAGGTCGGGTAGGGGACAATGAGCAGTTCTTC.

This chain links TRBV11-3 with TRBJ2-3; D call uncertain. V lost 4 bases and J 1 base, leaving 15 bases between the germline ends. Germline assignment: CDR1 SGHNT and CDR2 YENEEA. This CDR3 has 16 residues. This CDR3 reads CASSSTSLLGTDTQYF. In DNA, the CDR3 is TGTGCCAGCAGCTCGACAAGCCTGCTCGGCACAGATACGCAGTATTTT.

The chain couples TRBV11-1 to TRBJ1-1; D is unresolved. The CDR3 runs to 14 residues. V lost 5 bases, J lost 5 bases, and 15 bases lay in between. Germline assignment: CDR1 SGHAT and CDR2 FQDESV (reference sequence). The CDR3 reads CASSLFALGTEAFF. The CDR3 bases are TGTGCCAGCAGCCTCTTCGCCCTGGGGACTGAAGCTTTCTTT.

V usage is TRBV5-1 and J usage is TRBJ1-2; D uncertain. CDR3 length equals 14 residues. Germline-derived CDR1 and CDR2 are SGHRS and YFSETQ. Trimming removed 2 bases from V and 6 bases from J, with 14 bases in between. Written as DNA, the CDR3 is TGCGCCAGCAGCTTTGGCCCGTCCCGGGATGGCTACACCTTC. It is translated as CASSFGPSRDGYTF. Full variable domain (remainder filled in from reference TRBV5-1 and TRBJ1-2): KAGVTQTPRYLIKTRGQQVTLSCSPISGHRSVSWYQQTPGQGLQFLFEYFSETQRNKGNFPGRFSGRQFSNSRSEMNVSTLELGDSALYLCASSFGPSRDGYTFGSGTRLTVV.

V and J are TRBV25-1 and TRBJ2-2; 8 bases agree with TRBD1. CDR1 and CDR2 (germline): MGHDK, SYGVNS. The CDR3 runs 15 residues. Trimming took 4 bases from V and 1 from J; bases not matched to a gene: 2. DNA for the CDR3: TGTGCCAGCAGTGTCGGGACAGGGAACACCGGGGAGCTGTTTTTT. It specifies CASSVGTGNTGELFF.

The chain carries TRBV4-1 and TRBJ2-5, with TRBD2 matching over 13 bases. The J call may be wrong; the DNA end is better matched by TRBJ2-7. The CDR3 has 16 amino acids. Germline assignment: CDR1 MGHRA and CDR2 YSYEKL. This CDR3 is CASSPTSGRTSYEQYF. The CDR3 bases are TGCGCCAGCAGCCCGACTAGCGGGAGGACCTCCTACGAGCAGTACTTC.

The chain recombines TRBV15 with TRBJ1-2, with D unclear. Germline values: CDR1 LNHNV, CDR2 YYDKDF (reference sequence). This CDR3 contains 14 residues. Trimming shortened V by 0 bases and J by 7 bases, and 12 bases separated the two germline ends. The CDR3 reads CATSRDLGELGYTF. CDR3 bases: TGTGCCACCAGCAGAGATCTTGGAGAGCTTGGCTACACCTTC.

This clone appeared a single time. This sequence joins TRBV30 and TRBJ2-1; 7 nucleotides match TRBD1. Trimming at V came to 5 bases and at J to 1 base, leaving 5 bases not matched to a gene. Germline CDR1 is GTSNPN and CDR2 is SVGIG (reference sequence). The CDR3 runs to 14 residues. This chain's CDR3 is CAWESGQSYNEQFF. As DNA, the CDR3 is TGTGCCTGGGAATCGGGACAGTCCTACAATGAGCAGTTCTTC.

The V gene is TRBV28, the J gene TRBJ2-1; 8 nucleotides align to TRBD1. Unmatched junction bases numbered 7, after V lost 0 bases and J lost 3 bases. Germline CDR1 reads MDHEN; CDR2 reads SYDVKM. CDR3 size: 17 residues. The CDR3 DNA follows: TGTGCCAGCAGTTTATGGGGACAGGAAGTCCTCTACAATGAGCAGTTCTTC. It translates to CASSLWGQEVLYNEQFF.

As concerns this clone: Other DNA variants within this sample encode the same CDR3. The chain combines TRBV9 with TRBJ1-3; a possible D gene is TRBD1 (5 bases). The CDR3 totals 14 residues. Trimming removed 0 bases from V and 4 bases from J, with 8 bases in between. Germline CDR1 SGDLS, CDR2 YYNGEE. The CDR3 DNA reads TGTGCCAGCAGCGTAGAAGGGGCGGGAAACACCATATATTTT. This sequence encodes CASSVEGAGNTIYF.

The chain links TRBV5-1 to TRBJ1-1, with 12 nucleotides matching TRBD1. The CDR3 consists of 15 residues. In germline, CDR1 is SGHRS, CDR2 YFSETQ. V gave up 3 bases and J gave up 6 bases; unmatched junction bases: 6. CDR3 protein: CASSSGTGGAPEAFF. CDR3 nucleotide sequence: TGCGCCAGCAGCTCCGGGACAGGGGGCGCCCCTGAAGCTTTCTTT.

The CDR3 nucleotides read TGTGCCAGCAGTCAACTAGCGGGAGATTCCTACAATGAGCAGTTCTTC. Protein sequence: CASSQLAGDSYNEQFF. The J gene is TRBJ2-1, the V gene TRBV2, with 11 bases that match TRBD2. The CDR3 is 16 residues long. J lost 1 base, V lost 5 bases, and 4 bases had no gene match. The germline gives CDR1 SNHLY, CDR2 FYNNEI.

The CDR3 loop reads CASSPGQLSGNTIYF. The CDR3 DNA sequence: TGTGCCAGCAGCCCGGGACAGCTCTCTGGAAACACCATATATTTT. V is TRBV7-9 and J is TRBJ1-3, with 7 nucleotides matching TRBD1. V lost 5 bases, J lost 0 bases, and 4 bases stayed unmatched. Germline-derived CDR1 and CDR2 are SEHNR and FQNEAQ (reference sequence). The CDR3 covers 15 residues.

This clone was counted a single time. The chain carries TRBV19 and TRBJ2-4; D possibly uses TRBD1 or TRBD2 (5 bases each). Deletions cut 6 bases from V and 6 bases from J, with 12 bases between. The germline gives CDR1 LNHDA, CDR2 SQIVND (reference sequence). The CDR3 length is 13 residues. CDR3 region: CASSEGPVNIQYF. The DNA of the CDR3 is TGTGCCAGTAGCGAGGGACCGGTAAACATTCAGTACTTC.

V is TRBV7-2 and J is TRBJ2-2; TRBD2 might be the D (6 bases). V was trimmed by 4 bases and J by 6 bases, leaving 18 bases between them. The CDR3 has 16 residues. CDR1 and CDR2 from the germline V gene are SGHTA and FQGNSA. CDR3 DNA sequence: TGTGCCAGCAGCTCCTGGGGGGTCGCGGGCGCCGGGGAGCTGTTTTTT. Its translation is CASSSWGVAGAGELFF.

J is TRBJ2-7 and V is TRBV4-1; the D call may be TRBD1 or TRBD2 (5 bases each). CDR1 MGHRA and CDR2 YSYEKL come from the germline V gene. V lost 0 bases, J lost 3 bases, and 18 bases lay in between. This CDR3 is built from 17 residues. The CDR3 here is CASSQDPARGTYYEQYF. DNA of the CDR3: TGCGCCAGCAGCCAAGATCCCGCCCGGGGCACTTACTACGAGCAGTACTTC.

The chain recombines TRBV7-9 with TRBJ1-1; a weak D match, TRBD1 (5 bases). Trimming pared 1 base from V and 3 bases from J, leaving 6 bases between. The germline gives CDR1 SEHNR, CDR2 FQNEAQ (reference sequence). This CDR3 comprises 13 residues. CDR3 bases: TGTGCCAGCAGCTTAGGGGGGGACACTGAAGCTTTCTTT. Translated: CASSLGGDTEAFF.

The chain is built from TRBV7-1 and TRBJ2-7; perhaps TRBD2 as D (6 bases). TRBV7-1 is designated an ORF whose function remains uncertain. Between the trimmed V and J ends, which lost 4 bases and 4 bases, there was a span of 17 bases. CDR3 length equals 15 residues. CDR3 sequence (DNA): TGTGCCAGCAGCTTTCTGACTAGTGGATCTTACGAGCAGTACTTC. It encodes CASSFLTSGSYEQYF.

The chain carries TRBV28 and TRBJ1-2; no firm D call. CDR1 is MDHEN and CDR2 is SYDVKM in the germline V gene. Trimming stripped 3 bases from V and 3 bases from J, with 5 bases between. The CDR3 covers 12 residues. The CDR3 here is CASSFTHYGYTF. The CDR3 DNA reads as TGTGCCAGCAGTTTCACACACTATGGCTACACCTTC.

The rearrangement joins TRBV6-1 to TRBJ2-2; D uncertain. The CDR3 runs 15 residues. The ends were cut back, 6 bases at V and 0 bases at J, with 11 bases in the middle. The germline CDR1 and CDR2 sequences are MNHNS and SASEGT. The DNA of the CDR3 is TGTGCCAGCAGGCTCAGAAGCCCGAACACCGGGGAGCTGTTTTTT. This translates into CASRLRSPNTGELFF.

The chain carries TRBV2 and TRBJ1-4, with D possibly being TRBD1 (5 bases). Trimming stripped 2 bases from V and 8 bases from J, with 12 bases between. This CDR3 contains 14 residues. The germline gives CDR1 SNHLY, CDR2 FYNNEI. The CDR3 loop reads CASSERLGVEKLFF. CDR3 nucleotides: TGTGCCAGCAGTGAAAGGTTAGGGGTGGAAAAACTGTTTTTT.